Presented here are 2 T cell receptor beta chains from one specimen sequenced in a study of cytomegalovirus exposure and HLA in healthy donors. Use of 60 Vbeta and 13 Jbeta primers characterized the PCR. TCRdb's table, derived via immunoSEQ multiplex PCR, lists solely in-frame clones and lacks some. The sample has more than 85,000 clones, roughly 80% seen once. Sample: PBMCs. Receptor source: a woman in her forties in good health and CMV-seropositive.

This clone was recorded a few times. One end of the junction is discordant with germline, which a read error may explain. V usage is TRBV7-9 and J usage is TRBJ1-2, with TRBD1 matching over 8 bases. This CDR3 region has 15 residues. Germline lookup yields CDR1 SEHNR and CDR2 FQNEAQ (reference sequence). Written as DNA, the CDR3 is TGCGCCAGCAGCCCGGACAGGGCCACCTCCTATGGCTACACCTTC. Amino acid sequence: CASSPDRATSYGYTF.

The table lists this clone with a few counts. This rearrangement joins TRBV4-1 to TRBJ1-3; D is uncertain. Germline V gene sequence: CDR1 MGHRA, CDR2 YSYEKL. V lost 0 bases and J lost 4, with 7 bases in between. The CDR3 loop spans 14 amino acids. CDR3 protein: CASSQESRGNTIYF. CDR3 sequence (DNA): TGCGCCAGCAGCCAAGAATCCAGAGGAAACACCATATATTTT.